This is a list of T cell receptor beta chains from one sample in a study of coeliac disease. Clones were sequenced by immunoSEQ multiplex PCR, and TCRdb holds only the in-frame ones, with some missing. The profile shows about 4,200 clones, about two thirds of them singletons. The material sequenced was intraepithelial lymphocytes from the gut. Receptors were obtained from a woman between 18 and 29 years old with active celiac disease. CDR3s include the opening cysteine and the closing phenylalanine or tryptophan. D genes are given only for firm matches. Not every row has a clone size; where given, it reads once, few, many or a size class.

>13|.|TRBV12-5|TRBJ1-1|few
TGTGCTAGTGGTTTTAGGCTTGAGGGTGAAGCTTTCTTT
CASGFRLEGEAFF
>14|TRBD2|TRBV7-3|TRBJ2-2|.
TGTGCCAGCCGGGGGGGATCGAACACCGGGGAGCTGTTTTTT
CASRGGSNTGELFF
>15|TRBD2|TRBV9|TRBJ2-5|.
TGTGCCAGCAGCGTATCTAGCGGCAACCAAGAGACCCAGTACTTC
CASSVSSGNQETQYF
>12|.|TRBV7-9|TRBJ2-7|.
TGTGCCAGCAGTCCTAACGTCTACGAGCAGTACTTC
CASSPNVYEQYF
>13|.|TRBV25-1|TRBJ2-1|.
TGTGCCAGCAGTGAAGGTTGGGCAGGCCAGCAGTTCTTC
CASSEGWAGQQFF
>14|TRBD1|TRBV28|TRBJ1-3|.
TGTGCCAGCAGACGACAGGGCTCTGGAAACACCATATATTTT
CASRRQGSGNTIYF
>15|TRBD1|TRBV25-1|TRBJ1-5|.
TGTGCCAGCAGTGGGGGACAGGGGATCAATCAGCCCCAGCATTTT
CASSGGQGINQPQHF
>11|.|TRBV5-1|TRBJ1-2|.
TGCGCCAGTAGAGCTCAACGAGGCTACACCTTC
CASRAQRGYTF
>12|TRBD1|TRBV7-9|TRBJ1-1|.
TGTGCCAGCAGTGCCACAGGGGGCTTTGCTTTCTTT
CASSATGGFAFF
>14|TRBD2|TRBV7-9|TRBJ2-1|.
TGTGCCAGCAGCTTAGTTAGCGGGAGCAATGAGCAGTTCTTC
CASSLVSGSNEQFF
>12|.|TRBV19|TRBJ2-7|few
TGTGCCAGTGCGGCGGGATCCTACGAGCAGTACTTC
CASAAGSYEQYF
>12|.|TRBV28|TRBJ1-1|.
TGTGCCAGCAGTCCTCCTCGTTTCGAAGCTTTCTTT
CASSPPRFEAFF
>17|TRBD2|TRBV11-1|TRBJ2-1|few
TGTGCCAGCAGCACCGTTCGTGGAGCGGGGCTATACAATGAGCAGTTCTTC
CASSTVRGAGLYNEQFF
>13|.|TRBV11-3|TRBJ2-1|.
TGTGCCAGCAGCTTAGTTCCCCTCAATGAGCAGTTCTTC
CASSLVPLNEQFF
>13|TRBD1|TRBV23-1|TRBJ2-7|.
TGCGCCAGCAGTAGCCGGACAGGATGCGAGCAGTACTTC
CASSSRTGCEQYF
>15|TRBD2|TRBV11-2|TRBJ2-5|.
TGTGCCACCGAGAACTACGGACTAGCGGAAGAGACCCAGTACTTC
CATENYGLAEETQYF
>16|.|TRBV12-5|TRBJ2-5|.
TGTGCTAGTGGTTTAAGTGGGGGGTCTGTGGTGGAGACCCAGTACTTC
CASGLSGGSVVETQYF
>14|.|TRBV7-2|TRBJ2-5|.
TGTGCCAGCAGCCGAGACAGGTACCAAGAGACCCAGTACTTC
CASSRDRYQETQYF
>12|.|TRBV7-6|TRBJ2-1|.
TGTGCCAGCAGCCCAACTGGTCGGGAGCAGTTCTTC
CASSPTGREQFF
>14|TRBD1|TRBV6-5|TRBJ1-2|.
TGTGCCAGCAGCACCGGGACAGGGCACTTTGGCTACACCTTC
CASSTGTGHFGYTF
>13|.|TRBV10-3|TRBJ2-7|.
TGTGCCACCCTTAAGGCGGGATCCTACGAGCAGTACTTC
CATLKAGSYEQYF
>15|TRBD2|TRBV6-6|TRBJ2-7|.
TGTGCCAGCAGTGGCCGACTAGCGGGAATCTACGAGCAGTACTTC
CASSGRLAGIYEQYF
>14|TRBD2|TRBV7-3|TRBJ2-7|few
TGTGCCAGCAGCTTATCGGGGGGTGCGGGCGAGCAGTACTTC
CASSLSGGAGEQYF
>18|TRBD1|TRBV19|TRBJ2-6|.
TGTGCCAGTAGTGGGAGACAGGGTAGGGTCACTGGGGCCAACGTCCTGACTTTC
CASSGRQGRVTGANVLTF
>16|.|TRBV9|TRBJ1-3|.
TGTGCCAGCAGCCCCTACCCCGACAGCTCTGGAAACACCATATATTTT
CASSPYPDSSGNTIYF
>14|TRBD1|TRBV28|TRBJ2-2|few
TGTGCCAGCAGAACAGGGGGCGGGGTCGGGGAGCTGTTTTTT
CASRTGGGVGELFF
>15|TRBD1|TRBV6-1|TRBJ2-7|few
TGTGCCAGCAGTGAACCGGGACAGGGGAGGTACGAGCAGTACTTC
CASSEPGQGRYEQYF
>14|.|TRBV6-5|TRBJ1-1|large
TGTGCCAGCAGTTACTCCCAGGGGAACACTGAAGCTTTCTTT
CASSYSQGNTEAFF
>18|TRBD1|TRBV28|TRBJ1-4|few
TGTGCCAGCAGTGGTAGACAGGGGGCTACTTCGTGGGATGAAAAACTGTTTTTT
CASSGRQGATSWDEKLFF